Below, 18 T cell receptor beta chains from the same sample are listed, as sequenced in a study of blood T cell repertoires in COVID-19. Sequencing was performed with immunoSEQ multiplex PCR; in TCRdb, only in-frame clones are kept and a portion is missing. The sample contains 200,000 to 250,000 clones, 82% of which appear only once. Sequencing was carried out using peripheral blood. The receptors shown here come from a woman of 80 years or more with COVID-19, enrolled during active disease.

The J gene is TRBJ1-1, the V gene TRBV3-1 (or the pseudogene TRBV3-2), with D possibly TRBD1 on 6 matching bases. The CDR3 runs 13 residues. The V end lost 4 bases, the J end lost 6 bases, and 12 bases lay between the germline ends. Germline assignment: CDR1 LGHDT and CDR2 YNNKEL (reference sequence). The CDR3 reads CASSLRQASEAFF. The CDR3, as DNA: TGTGCCAGCAGCCTCAGACAGGCTTCTGAAGCTTTCTTT.

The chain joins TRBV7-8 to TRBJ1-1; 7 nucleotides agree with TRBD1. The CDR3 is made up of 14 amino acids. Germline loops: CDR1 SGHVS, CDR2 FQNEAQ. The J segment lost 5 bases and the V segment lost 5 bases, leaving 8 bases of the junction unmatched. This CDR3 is CASSQRQGKTEAFF. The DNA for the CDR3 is TGTGCCAGCAGCCAGAGACAGGGAAAAACTGAAGCTTTCTTT.

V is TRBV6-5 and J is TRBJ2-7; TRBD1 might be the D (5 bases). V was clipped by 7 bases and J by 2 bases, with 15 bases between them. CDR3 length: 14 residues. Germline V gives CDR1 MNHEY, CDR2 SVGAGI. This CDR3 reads CASTKGPRTYEQYF. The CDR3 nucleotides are TGTGCCAGCACGAAGGGGCCAAGAACCTACGAGCAGTACTTC.

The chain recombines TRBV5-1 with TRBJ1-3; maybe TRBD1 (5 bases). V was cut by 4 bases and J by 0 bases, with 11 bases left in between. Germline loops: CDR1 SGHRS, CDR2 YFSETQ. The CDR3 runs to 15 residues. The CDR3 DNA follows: TGCGCCAGCAGCCCTCAGGGCGCCTCTGGAAACACCATATATTTT. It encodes CASSPQGASGNTIYF.

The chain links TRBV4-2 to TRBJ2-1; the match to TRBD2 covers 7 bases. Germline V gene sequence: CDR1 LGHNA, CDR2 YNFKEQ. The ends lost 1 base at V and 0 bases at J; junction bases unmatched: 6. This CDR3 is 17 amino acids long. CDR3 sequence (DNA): TGTGCCAGCAGCCAAGCCGCCGGGGGGAGCTCCTACAATGAGCAGTTCTTC. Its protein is CASSQAAGGSSYNEQFF.

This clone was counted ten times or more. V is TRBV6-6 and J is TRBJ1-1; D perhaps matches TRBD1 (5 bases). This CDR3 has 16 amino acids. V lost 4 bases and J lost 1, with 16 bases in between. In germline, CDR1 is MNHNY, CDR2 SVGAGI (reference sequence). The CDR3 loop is CASSWGGVGANTEAFF. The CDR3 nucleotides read TGTGCCAGCAGTTGGGGAGGGGTAGGAGCGAACACTGAAGCTTTCTTT.

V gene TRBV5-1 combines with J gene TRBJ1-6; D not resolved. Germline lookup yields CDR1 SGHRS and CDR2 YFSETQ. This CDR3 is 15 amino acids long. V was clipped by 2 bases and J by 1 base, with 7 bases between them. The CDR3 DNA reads TGCGCCAGCAGCTTAGAGGGTTCCTATAATTCACCCCTCCACTTT. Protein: CASSLEGSYNSPLHF. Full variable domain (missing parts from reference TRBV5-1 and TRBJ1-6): KAGVTQTPRYLIKTRGQQVTLSCSPISGHRSVSWYQQTPGQGLQFLFEYFSETQRNKGNFPGRFSGRQFSNSRSEMNVSTLELGDSALYLCASSLEGSYNSPLHFGNGTRLTVT.

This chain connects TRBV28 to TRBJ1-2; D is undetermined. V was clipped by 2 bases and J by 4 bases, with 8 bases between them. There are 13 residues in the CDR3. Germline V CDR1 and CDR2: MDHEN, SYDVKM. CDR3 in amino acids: CASSLRGSYGYTF. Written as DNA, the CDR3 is TGTGCCAGCAGTTTACGGGGTTCCTATGGCTACACCTTC.

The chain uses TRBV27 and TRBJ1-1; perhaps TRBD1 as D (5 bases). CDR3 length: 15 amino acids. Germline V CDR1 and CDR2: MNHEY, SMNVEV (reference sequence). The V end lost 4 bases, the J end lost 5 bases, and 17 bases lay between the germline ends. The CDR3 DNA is TGTGCCAGCAGTTACCTTGGGCAGGGAGGGACTGAAGCTTTCTTT. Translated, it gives CASSYLGQGGTEAFF.

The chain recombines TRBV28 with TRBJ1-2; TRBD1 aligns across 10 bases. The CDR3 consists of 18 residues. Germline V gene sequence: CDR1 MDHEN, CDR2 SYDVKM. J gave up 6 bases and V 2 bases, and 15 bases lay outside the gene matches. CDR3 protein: CASSLGRRDRGLSNGYTF. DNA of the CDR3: TGTGCCAGCAGTTTAGGGAGGAGGGACAGGGGTTTAAGTAATGGCTACACCTTC.

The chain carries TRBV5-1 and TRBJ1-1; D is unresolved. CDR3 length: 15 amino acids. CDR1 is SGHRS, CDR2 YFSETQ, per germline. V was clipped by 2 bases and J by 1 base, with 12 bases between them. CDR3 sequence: CASSFLDSSNTEAFF. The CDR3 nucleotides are TGCGCCAGCAGCTTCCTCGATAGCTCGAACACTGAAGCTTTCTTT. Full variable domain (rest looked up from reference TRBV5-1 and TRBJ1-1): KAGVTQTPRYLIKTRGQQVTLSCSPISGHRSVSWYQQTPGQGLQFLFEYFSETQRNKGNFPGRFSGRQFSNSRSEMNVSTLELGDSALYLCASSFLDSSNTEAFFGQGTRLTVV.

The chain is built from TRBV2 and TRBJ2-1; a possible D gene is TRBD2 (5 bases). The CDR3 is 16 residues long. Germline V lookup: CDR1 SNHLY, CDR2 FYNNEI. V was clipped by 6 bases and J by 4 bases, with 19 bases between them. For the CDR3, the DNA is TGTGCCAGCAGATTCCGAGGGATCCTAAAATACAATGAGCAGTTCTTC. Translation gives CASRFRGILKYNEQFF.

The CDR3 protein is CASSFFSDSEAFF. CDR3 nucleotide sequence: TGTGCCAGCAGTTTTTTCTCCGACTCCGAAGCTTTCTTT. The genes are TRBV12-3 or TRBV12-4 and TRBJ1-1; no clear D. V was shortened by 3 bases and J by 8 bases, with 13 bases between the two germline ends. CDR3 length: 13 residues.

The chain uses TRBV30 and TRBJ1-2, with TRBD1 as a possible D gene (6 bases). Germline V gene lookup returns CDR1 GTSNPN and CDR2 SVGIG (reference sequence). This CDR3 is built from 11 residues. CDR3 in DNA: TGTGCATTGGGGGGGCTCTATGGCTACACCTTC. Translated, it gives CALGGLYGYTF.

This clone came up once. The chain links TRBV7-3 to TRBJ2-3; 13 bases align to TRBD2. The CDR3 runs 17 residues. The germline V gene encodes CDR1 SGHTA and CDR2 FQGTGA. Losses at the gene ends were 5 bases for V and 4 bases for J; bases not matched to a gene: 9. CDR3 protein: CASSPLGLAGAPDTQYF. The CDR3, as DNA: TGTGCCAGCAGCCCTCTTGGACTAGCGGGAGCCCCAGATACGCAGTATTTT.

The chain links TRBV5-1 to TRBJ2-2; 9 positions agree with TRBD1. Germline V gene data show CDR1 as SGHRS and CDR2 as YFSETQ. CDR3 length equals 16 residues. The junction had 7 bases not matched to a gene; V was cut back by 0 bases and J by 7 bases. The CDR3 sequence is CASSLGGQGLGGELFF. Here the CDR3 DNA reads TGCGCCAGCAGCTTGGGGGGACAGGGTCTCGGCGGGGAGCTGTTTTTT. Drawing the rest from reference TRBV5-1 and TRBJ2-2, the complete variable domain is KAGVTQTPRYLIKTRGQQVTLSCSPISGHRSVSWYQQTPGQGLQFLFEYFSETQRNKGNFPGRFSGRQFSNSRSEMNVSTLELGDSALYLCASSLGGQGLGGELFFGEGSRLTVL.

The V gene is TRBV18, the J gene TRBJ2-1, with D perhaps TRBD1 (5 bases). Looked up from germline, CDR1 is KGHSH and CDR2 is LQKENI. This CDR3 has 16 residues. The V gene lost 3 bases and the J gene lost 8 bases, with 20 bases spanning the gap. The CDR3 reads CASSPYRGRAIDEQFF. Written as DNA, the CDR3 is TGTGCCAGCTCACCTTATAGGGGCCGCGCTATCGATGAGCAGTTCTTC.

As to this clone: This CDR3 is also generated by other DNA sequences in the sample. The CDR3 region has the DNA TGTGCCAGCAGTCCTCTAGCGGGGGGGTTTAATGAGCAGTTCTTC. It encodes CASSPLAGGFNEQFF. The chain carries TRBV6-5 and TRBJ2-1; 12 bases fit TRBD2. The CDR3 sequence is 15 residues long. The trim removed 5 bases at V and 7 bases at J, leaving 6 bases unmatched. Germline V gives CDR1 MNHEY, CDR2 SVGAGI.